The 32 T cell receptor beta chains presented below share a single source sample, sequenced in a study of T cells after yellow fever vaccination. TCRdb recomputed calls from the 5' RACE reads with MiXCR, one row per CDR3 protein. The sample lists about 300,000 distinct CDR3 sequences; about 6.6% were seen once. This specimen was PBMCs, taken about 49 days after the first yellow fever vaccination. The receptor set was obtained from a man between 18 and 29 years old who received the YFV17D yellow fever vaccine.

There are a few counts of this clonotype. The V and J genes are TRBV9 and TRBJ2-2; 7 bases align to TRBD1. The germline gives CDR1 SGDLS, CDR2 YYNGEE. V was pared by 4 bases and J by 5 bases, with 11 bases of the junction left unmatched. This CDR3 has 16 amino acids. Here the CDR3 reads CASSTPRDSFTGELFF. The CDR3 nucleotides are TGTGCCAGCAGCACCCCCCGGGACAGTTTTACCGGGGAGCTGTTTTTT. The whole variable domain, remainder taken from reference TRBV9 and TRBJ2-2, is DSGVTQTPKHLITATGQRVTLRCSPRSGDLSVYWYQQSLDQGLQFLIQYYNGEERAKGNILERFSAQQFPDLHSELNLSSLELGDSALYFCASSTPRDSFTGELFFGEGSRLTVL.

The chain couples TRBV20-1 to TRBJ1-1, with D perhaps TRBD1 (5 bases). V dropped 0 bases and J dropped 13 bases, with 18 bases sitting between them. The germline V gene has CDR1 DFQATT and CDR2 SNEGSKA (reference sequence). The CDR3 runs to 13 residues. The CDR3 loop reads CSARDRGARESFF. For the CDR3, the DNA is TGCAGTGCTAGAGACAGAGGGGCACGGGAGAGTTTCTTT.

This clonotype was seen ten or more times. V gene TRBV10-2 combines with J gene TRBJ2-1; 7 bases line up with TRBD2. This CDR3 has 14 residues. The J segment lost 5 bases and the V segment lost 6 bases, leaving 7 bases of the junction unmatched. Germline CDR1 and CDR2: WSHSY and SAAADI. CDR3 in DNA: TGCGCCAGCAGGGTCGGGGGGTACAACAATGAGCAGTTCTTC. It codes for CASRVGGYNNEQFF.

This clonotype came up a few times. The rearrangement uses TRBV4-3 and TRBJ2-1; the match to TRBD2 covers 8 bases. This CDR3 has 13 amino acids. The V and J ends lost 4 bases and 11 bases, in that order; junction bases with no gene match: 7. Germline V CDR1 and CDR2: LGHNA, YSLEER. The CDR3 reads CASSPSREEKQFF. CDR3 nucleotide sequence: TGCGCCAGCAGCCCCTCGCGGGAGGAAAAGCAGTTCTTC.

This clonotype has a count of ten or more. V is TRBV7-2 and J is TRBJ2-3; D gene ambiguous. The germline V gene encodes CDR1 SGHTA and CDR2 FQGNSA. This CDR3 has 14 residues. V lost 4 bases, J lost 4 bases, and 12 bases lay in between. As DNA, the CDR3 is TGTGCCAGCAGCTCCTCAGTTAGGGCAGATACGCAGTATTTT. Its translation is CASSSSVRADTQYF.

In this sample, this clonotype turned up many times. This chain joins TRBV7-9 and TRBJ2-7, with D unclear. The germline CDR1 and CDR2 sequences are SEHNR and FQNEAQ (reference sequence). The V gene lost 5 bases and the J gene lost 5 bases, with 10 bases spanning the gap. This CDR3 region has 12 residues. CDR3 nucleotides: TGTGCCAGCAGCCTAGACTTCGACGAGCAGTACTTC. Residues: CASSLDFDEQYF. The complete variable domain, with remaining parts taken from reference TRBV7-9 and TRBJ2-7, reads DTGVSQNPRHKITKRGQNVTFRCDPISEHNRLYWYRQTLGQGPEFLTYFQNEAQLEKSRLLSDRFSAERPKGSFSTLEIQRTEQGDSAMYLCASSLDFDEQYFGPGTRLTVT.

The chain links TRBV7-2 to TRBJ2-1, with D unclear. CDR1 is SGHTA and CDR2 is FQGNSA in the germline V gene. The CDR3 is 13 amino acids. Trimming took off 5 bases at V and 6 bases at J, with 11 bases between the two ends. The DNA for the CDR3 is TGTGCCAGCAGCCTCCGGGCCAGCAATGAGCAGTTCTTC. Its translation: CASSLRASNEQFF.

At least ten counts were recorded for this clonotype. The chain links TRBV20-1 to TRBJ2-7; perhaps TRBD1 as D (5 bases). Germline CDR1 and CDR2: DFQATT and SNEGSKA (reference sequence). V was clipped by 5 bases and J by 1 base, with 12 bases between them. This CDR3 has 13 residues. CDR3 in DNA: TGCAGTGCTGAGACAGACACTTCCTACGAGCAGTACTTC. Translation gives CSAETDTSYEQYF.

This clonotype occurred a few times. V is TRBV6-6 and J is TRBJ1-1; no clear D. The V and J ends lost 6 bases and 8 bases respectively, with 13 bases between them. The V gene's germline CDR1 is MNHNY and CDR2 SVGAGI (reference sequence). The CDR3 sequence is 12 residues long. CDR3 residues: CASRPPDGEAFF. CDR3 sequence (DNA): TGTGCCAGCAGACCACCGGACGGGGAAGCTTTCTTT.

CDR3 residues: CASSLAQRGAGTQYF. CDR3 sequence (DNA): TGTGCCAGCAGCTTAGCCCAGCGGGGGGCTGGGACCCAGTACTTC. This sequence joins TRBV7-2 and TRBJ2-5; 9 bases match TRBD2. The CDR3 runs 15 residues. The V gene's germline CDR1 is SGHTA and CDR2 FQGNSA. With V trimmed by 0 bases and J by 7 bases, 6 bases remained unmatched.

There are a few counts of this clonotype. The chain's CDR3 is CASSFGGYSNQPQHF. CDR3 DNA: TGTGCCAGCAGTTTTGGGGGGTATAGCAATCAGCCCCAGCATTTT. The chain uses TRBV28 and TRBJ1-5, with D possibly TRBD1 on 5 matching bases. Trimming stripped 3 bases from V and 0 bases from J, with 9 bases between. Germline-derived CDR1 and CDR2 are MDHEN and SYDVKM. The CDR3 extends over 15 amino acids. The complete variable domain, with remaining parts taken from reference TRBV28 and TRBJ1-5, reads DVKVTQSSRYLVKRTGEKVFLECVQDMDHENMFWYRQDPGLGLRLIYFSYDVKMKEKGDIPEGYSVSREKKERFSLILESASTNQTSMYLCASSFGGYSNQPQHFGDGTRLSIL.

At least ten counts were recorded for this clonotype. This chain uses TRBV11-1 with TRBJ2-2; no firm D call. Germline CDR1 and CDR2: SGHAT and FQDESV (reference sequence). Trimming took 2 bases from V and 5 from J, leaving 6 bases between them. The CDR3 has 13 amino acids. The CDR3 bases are TGTGCCAGCAGCTTATACGAAACCGGGGAGCTGTTTTTT. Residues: CASSLYETGELFF.

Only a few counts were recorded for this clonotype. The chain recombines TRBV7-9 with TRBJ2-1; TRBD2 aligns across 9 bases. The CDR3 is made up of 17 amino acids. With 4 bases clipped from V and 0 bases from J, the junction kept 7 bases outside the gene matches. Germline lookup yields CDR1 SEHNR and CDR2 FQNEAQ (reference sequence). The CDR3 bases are TGTGCCAGCAGCTCGGGGTCTAGCGGGGTCTCCTACAATGAGCAGTTCTTC. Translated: CASSSGSSGVSYNEQFF.

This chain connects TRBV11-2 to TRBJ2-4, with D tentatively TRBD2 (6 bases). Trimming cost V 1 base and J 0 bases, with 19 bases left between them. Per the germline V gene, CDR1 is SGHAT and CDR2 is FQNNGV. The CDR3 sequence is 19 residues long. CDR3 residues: CASSLGDRREPLAKNIQYF. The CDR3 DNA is TGTGCCAGCAGCTTAGGGGACCGCCGGGAGCCCCTAGCCAAAAACATTCAGTACTTC.

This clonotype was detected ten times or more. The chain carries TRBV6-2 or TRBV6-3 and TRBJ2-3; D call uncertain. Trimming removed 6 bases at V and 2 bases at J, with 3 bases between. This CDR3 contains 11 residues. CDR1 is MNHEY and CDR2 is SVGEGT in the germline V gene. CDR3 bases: TGTGCCAGCAGCCACACAGATACGCAGTATTTT. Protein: CASSHTDTQYF.

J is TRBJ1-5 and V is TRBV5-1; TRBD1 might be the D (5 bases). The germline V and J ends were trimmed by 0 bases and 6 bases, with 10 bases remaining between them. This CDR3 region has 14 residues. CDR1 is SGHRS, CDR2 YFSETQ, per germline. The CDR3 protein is CASSLEGNGQPQHF. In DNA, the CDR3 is TGCGCCAGCAGCTTGGAGGGGAACGGTCAGCCCCAGCATTTT.

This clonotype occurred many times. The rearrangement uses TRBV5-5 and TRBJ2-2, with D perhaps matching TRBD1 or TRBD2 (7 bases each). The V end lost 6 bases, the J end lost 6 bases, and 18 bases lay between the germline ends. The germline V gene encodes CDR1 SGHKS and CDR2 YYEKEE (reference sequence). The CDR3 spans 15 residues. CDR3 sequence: CASISQGGPAGELFF. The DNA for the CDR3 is TGTGCCAGCATCTCCCAGGGGGGGCCGGCCGGGGAGCTGTTTTTT.

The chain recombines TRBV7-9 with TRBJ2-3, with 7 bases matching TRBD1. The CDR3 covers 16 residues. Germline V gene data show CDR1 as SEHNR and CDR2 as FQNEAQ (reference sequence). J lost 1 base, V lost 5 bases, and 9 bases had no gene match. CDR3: CASSEMTGLRTDTQYF. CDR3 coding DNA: TGTGCCAGCAGCGAAATGACAGGGCTCCGCACAGATACGCAGTATTTT.

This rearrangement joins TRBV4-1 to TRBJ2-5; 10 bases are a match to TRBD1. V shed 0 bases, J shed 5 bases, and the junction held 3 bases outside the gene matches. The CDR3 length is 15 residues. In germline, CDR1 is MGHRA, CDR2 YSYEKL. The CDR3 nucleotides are TGCGCCAGCAGCCAAGATCCGGGACAGGGGGAGACCCAGTACTTC. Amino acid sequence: CASSQDPGQGETQYF.

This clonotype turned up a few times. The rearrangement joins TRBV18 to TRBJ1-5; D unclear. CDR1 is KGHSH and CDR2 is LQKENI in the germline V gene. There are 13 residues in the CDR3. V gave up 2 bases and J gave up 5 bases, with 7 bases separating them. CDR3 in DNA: TGTGCCAGCTCACCAGGGTGGGATCAGCCCCAGCATTTT. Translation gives CASSPGWDQPQHF.

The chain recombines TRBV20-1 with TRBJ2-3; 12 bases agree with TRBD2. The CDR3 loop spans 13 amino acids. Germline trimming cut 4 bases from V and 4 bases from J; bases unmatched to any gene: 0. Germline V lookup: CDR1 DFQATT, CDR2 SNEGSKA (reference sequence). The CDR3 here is CSATSGGADTQYF. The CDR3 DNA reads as TGCAGTGCTACTAGCGGGGGGGCAGATACGCAGTATTTT.

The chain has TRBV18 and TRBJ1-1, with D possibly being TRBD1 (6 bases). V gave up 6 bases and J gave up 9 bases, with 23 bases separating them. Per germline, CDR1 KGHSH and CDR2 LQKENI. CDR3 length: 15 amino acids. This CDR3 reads CASSPPDRSPKKAFF. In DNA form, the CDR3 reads TGTGCCAGCTCCCCTCCCGACAGGTCCCCAAAGAAAGCTTTCTTT.

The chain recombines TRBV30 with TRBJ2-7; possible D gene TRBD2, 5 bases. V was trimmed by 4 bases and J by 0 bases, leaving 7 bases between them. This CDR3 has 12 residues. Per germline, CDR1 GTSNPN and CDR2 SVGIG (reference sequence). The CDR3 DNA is TGTGCCTGGACGGGGAGCTCCTACGAGCAGTACTTC. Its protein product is CAWTGSSYEQYF.

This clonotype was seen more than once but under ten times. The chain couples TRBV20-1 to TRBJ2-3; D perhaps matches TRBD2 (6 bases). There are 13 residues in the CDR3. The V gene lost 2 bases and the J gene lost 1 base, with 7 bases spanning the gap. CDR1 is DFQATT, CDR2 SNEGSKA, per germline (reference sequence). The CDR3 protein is CSARWEGTDTQYF. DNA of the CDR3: TGCAGTGCTAGATGGGAGGGCACAGATACGCAGTATTTT.

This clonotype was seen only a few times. As DNA, the CDR3 is TGTGCCAGCACACTAGCGGGGGTAACCTACGAGCAGTACGTC. It yields the protein CASTLAGVTYEQYV. This chain uses TRBV11-2 with TRBJ2-7, with 11 bases lining up with TRBD2. V shed 7 bases, J shed 2 bases, and the junction held 4 bases outside the gene matches. The CDR3 sequence is 14 residues long. CDR1 and CDR2 from the germline V gene are SGHAT and FQNNGV.

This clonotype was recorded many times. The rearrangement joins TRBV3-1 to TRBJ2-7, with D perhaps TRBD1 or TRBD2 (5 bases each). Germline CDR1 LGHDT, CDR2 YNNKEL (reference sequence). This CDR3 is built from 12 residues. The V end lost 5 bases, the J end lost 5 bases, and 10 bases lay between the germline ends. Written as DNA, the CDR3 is TGTGCCAGCAGCGCACGGGACGACGAGCAGTACGTC. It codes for CASSARDDEQYV.

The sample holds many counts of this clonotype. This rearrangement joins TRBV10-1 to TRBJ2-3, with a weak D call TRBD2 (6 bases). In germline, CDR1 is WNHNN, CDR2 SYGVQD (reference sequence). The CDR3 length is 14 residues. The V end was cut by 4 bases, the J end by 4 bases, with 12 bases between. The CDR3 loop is CASSARGVADTQYF. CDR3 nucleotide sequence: TGCGCCAGCAGTGCTCGCGGGGTAGCAGATACGCAGTATTTT.

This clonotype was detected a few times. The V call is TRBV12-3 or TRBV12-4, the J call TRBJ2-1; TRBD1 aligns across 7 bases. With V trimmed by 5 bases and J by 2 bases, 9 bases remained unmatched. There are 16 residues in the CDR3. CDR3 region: CASSPDRTIPYNEQFF. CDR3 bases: TGTGCCAGCAGTCCGGACAGGACAATACCCTACAATGAGCAGTTCTTC.

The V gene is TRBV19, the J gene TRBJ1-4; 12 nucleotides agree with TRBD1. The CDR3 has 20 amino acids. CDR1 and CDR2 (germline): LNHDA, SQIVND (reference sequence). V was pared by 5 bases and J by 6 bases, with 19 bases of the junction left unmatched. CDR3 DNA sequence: TGTGCCAGTAGTCCCCGGGACAGGGGGCGCAGGGGGGAAGTAGATGAAAAACTGTTTTTT. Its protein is CASSPRDRGRRGEVDEKLFF.

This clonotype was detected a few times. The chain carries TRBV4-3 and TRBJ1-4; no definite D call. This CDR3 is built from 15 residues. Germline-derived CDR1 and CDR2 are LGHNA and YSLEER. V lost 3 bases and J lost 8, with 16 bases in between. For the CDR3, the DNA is TGCGCCAGCAGCCAGCGAGCCGCTAGAGGGGAAAAACTGTTTTTT. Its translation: CASSQRAARGEKLFF.

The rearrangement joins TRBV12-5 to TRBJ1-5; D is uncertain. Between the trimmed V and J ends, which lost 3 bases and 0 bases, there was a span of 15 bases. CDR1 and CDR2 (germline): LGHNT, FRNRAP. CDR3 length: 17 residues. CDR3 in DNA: TGTGCTAGTGGTTTTTTTCTGGGAGGCTATAGCAATCAGCCCCAGCATTTT. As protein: CASGFFLGGYSNQPQHF.

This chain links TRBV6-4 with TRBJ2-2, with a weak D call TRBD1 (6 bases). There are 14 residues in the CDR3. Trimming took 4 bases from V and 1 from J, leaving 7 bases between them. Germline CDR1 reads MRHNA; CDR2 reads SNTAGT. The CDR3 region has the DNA TGTGCCAGCAGTGTACAGGGGAACACCGGGGAGCTGTTTTTT. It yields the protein CASSVQGNTGELFF.